This entry features one T cell receptor beta chain sequence. Antigen specificity is unknown. V shed 2 bases and J shed 0 bases, with 10 bases lying between them. Germline loops: CDR1 MNHNS, CDR2 SASEGT. CDR3 length: 15 amino acids. TCRdb keeps only in-frame clones here, not all; method: immunoSEQ multiplex PCR. The sample lists about 92,000 clones; roughly 93% were seen once. The entry originates in a study of T cells in localized non-small cell lung cancer. Regarding the study as a whole: Tumor trailed uninvolved adjacent lung in T cell clonality, which peaked there. Longer overall survival associated with higher blood T cell density; shorter survival with higher adjacent-lung clonality. Heterogeneity remains possible, as sequencing covered one tumor region only.

The genes are TRBV6-1 and TRBJ1-1, with D perhaps TRBD1 (5 bases). The sequence was collected from a woman aged 40 to 75 with stage II squamous cell lung carcinoma. Sequencing used PBMCs, obtained before any cancer treatment. The CDR3 loop is CASSEHDRLNTEAFF. The CDR3 DNA is TGTGCCAGCAGTGAACATGACAGACTGAACACTGAAGCTTTCTTT.